This T cell receptor (beta chain) comes out of a study of cytomegalovirus exposure and HLA in healthy donors. Study in general: Around 85 million unique TCR sequences came from HLA-typed donors in an early release.

Donors counted as nominally healthy when sampled, yet unrecorded immune exposures were likely. CDR1 and CDR2 from the germline V gene are DFQATT and SNEGSKA (reference sequence). This CDR3 contains 11 residues. V was clipped by 5 bases and J by 11 bases; unmatched bases: 8. Amplification used 60 Vbeta primers and 13 Jbeta primers. This table comes from immunoSEQ multiplex PCR, and its TCRdb copy is limited to in-frame clones, with some not included. The sample lists about 150,000 clones, roughly 85% seen once, with about 2.7% in the top ten. Turning to this clone: Antigen unknown.

Findings and limits, study-wide: Some V segments could not be told apart, so they were left out, TRBV6-2 and TRBV6-3 among them. For TCR beta chains, V- and J-gene trimming was later linked to a missense DCLRE1C variant.

V and J are TRBV20-1 and TRBJ1-1, with 7 bases aligning to TRBD1. The origin of this receptor is a man aged 25-40 years in good health and CMV-seropositive. The sample consisted of PBMCs. The CDR3 protein is CSAGPTGWAFF. CDR3 in DNA: TGCAGTGCTGGTCCGACAGGGTGGGCTTTCTTT.